The TCR beta chain described here comes from a study of PD-1 blockade in classical Hodgkin lymphoma. Whole-study context: Patients got intravenous nivolumab 3 mg/kg every 2 weeks. Study-level findings and limits: It was reported that newly diagnosed patients had less baseline TCR diversity than healthy donors.

Produced via immunoSEQ multiplex PCR; TCRdb's table is partial and in-frame only. The data contain fewer than 65,000 clones, around 91% of them singletons. Relapse was seen in all patients after autologous stem cell transplantation, and brentuximab vedotin exposure was variable. Patients had relapsed/refractory classical Hodgkin lymphoma with complete response, partial response or progressive disease as best response. Concerning this clone: Its specificity is unknown.

The receptor was isolated from a human donor with classical Hodgkin lymphoma. Sequencing was performed on peripheral blood mononuclear cells (PBMCs), taken at baseline.

CDR3 protein: CASSEDSSGGYEQYF. As DNA, the CDR3 is TGCGCCAGCAGTGAGGATTCTAGCGGAGGATACGAGCAGTACTTC. This chain connects TRBV10-1 to TRBJ2-7; 7 bases map to TRBD2. Unmatched junction bases numbered 8, after V lost 2 bases and J lost 4 bases. Per germline, CDR1 WNHNN and CDR2 SYGVQD (reference sequence). The CDR3 is 15 amino acids.